Below are 26 T cell receptor beta chains sequenced from a single sample in a study of T cell clonality in common variable immunodeficiency. Clones were read by immunoSEQ multiplex PCR, and TCRdb kept only the in-frame ones, dropping some. The sample shows thousands of clones, none of them appearing just once. Their target antigens are unknown. Study-level results: In common variable immunodeficiency, TCR beta chains reportedly carried fewer deletions and N-nucleotide insertions.

The specimen was peripheral blood mononuclear cells. The receptors stem from a human donor with common variable immunodeficiency.

This clone is large. The read finishes 3 residues shy of the CDR3 end, and the germline J gene is used to complete it. This chain uses TRBV9 with TRBJ1-4; D unclear. CDR1 is SGDLS, CDR2 YYNGEE, per germline. The CDR3 is made up of 14 amino acids. The part of the CDR3 DNA that was read is TGTGCCAGCAGCCGTTGGGGTAGCGTCCGGGAA. It translates to CASSRWGSVRE. Given in full, the CDR3 is CASSRWGSVRELFF.

Note on this clone: From the germline J gene comes the end of the CDR3, since the read stops 3 residues before it. The V and J genes are TRBV19 and TRBJ1-5; D remains ambiguous. Germline-derived CDR1 and CDR2 are LNHDA and SQIVND (reference sequence). V was clipped by 3 bases and J by 1 base, with 7 bases between them. The CDR3 is 14 amino acids. This CDR3 is CASSMLPSNQPQHF. The CDR3 bases that were read are TGTGCCAGTAGTATGCTACCGAGCAATCAGCCC.

Only a few counts were recorded for this clone. Read sequence stops 3 residues before the CDR3 end, and the germline J gene provides the missing end. This rearrangement joins TRBV7-9 to TRBJ2-5, with a tentative D call TRBD1 (5 bases). The CDR3 sequence is 13 residues long. The germline gives CDR1 SEHNR, CDR2 FQNEAQ (reference sequence). V dropped 10 bases and J dropped 4 bases, with 16 bases sitting between them. CDR3 loop: CATPGPNGETQYF. CDR3 DNA, as far as it was read: TGTGCCACCCCAGGGCCCAACGGAGAGACC.

This clone has a handful of counts. This CDR3 is CASSLSGREDEQFF. CDR3 DNA, as far as it was read: TGTGCCAGCAGCTTAAGCGGGAGGGAAGATGAG. V gene TRBV7-9 combines with J gene TRBJ2-1, with 10 bases fitting TRBD2. The read ends 3 residues early relative to the CDR3; the germline J gene fills the gap. Looked up from germline, CDR1 is SEHNR and CDR2 is FQNEAQ (reference sequence). This CDR3 has 14 amino acids. V lost 2 bases and J lost 8; bases outside the gene matches: 3. The full variable domain, in which reference TRBV7-9 and TRBJ2-1 provide the parts outside the CDR3, is DTGVSQNPRHKITKRGQNVTFRCDPISEHNRLYWYRQTLGQGPEFLTYFQNEAQLEKSRLLSDRFSAERPKGSFSTLEIQRTEQGDSAMYLCASSLSGREDEQFFGPGTRLTVL.

A few counts support this clone. From the germline J gene comes the end of the CDR3, since the read stops 3 residues before it. The V and J genes are TRBV7-9 and TRBJ2-7; 8 bases are shared with TRBD2. V trimming: 4 bases; J trimming: 6 bases; junction bases outside the gene matches: 11. CDR1 and CDR2 (germline): SEHNR, FQNEAQ (reference sequence). The CDR3 sequence is 15 residues long. CDR3 sequence: CASSSPSGLVTEQYF. The sequenced CDR3 bases are TGTGCCAGCAGCTCACCTTCGGGACTAGTAACCGAG.

Comment on this clone: Read sequence stops 3 residues before the CDR3 end, and the germline J gene provides the missing end. J is TRBJ2-7 and V is TRBV7-8, with 10 bases that match TRBD2. Germline V gene lookup returns CDR1 SGHVS and CDR2 FQNEAQ. Trimming cost V 5 bases and J 3 bases; bases outside gene matches: 7. The CDR3 covers 15 residues. CDR3 DNA, as far as it was read: TGTGCCAGCAGCGCTATGCTAGCGGGAGACTACGAG. This sequence encodes CASSAMLAGDYE. The entire CDR3 sequence reads CASSAMLAGDYEQYF. Looking up the rest from reference TRBV7-8 and TRBJ2-7 gives the full variable domain: GAGVSQSPRYKVAKRGQDVALRCDPISGHVSLFWYQQALGQGPEFLTYFQNEAQLDKSGLPSDRFFAERPEGSVSTLKIQRTQQEDSAVYLCASSAMLAGDYEQYFGPGTRLTVT.

This clone is categorized as medium-sized. The sequenced fragment ends 3 residues before the CDR3 boundary, so the rest is inferred from the germline J gene. The same CDR3 can be traced to other DNA sequences in this sample. V gene TRBV18 combines with J gene TRBJ2-5, with D tentatively TRBD1 (6 bases). V was clipped by 5 bases and J by 5 bases, with 12 bases between them. Germline CDR1 reads KGHSH; CDR2 reads LQKENI. CDR3 length equals 13 residues. CDR3 region: CASSSQGRETQYF. CDR3 DNA (partial): TGTGCCAGCTCATCACAGGGTCGTGAGACC.

This clone qualifies as medium-sized. The DNA ends 3 residues before the CDR3 does, and the rest of the CDR3 is filled in from the germline J gene. This chain joins TRBV12-5 and TRBJ1-4, with TRBD1 matching over 8 bases. The CDR3 is 15 residues long. V was clipped by 5 bases and J by 5 bases; unmatched bases: 7. Germline V gives CDR1 LGHNT, CDR2 FRNRAP. The CDR3 loop reads CASGPGQGENEKLFF. Partial CDR3 DNA: TGTGCTAGTGGTCCCGGACAGGGCGAAAATGAAAAA.

This clone was observed a handful of times. Read data end 3 residues before the CDR3 end; the end is taken from the germline J gene. The chain links TRBV7-3 to TRBJ2-3, with D tentatively TRBD2 (5 bases). The germline V gene has CDR1 SGHTA and CDR2 FQGTGA. With 2 bases removed from V and 6 bases from J, the gap between germline ends came to 12 bases. This CDR3 is built from 14 residues. CDR3 DNA, as far as it was read: TGTGCCAGCAGCTTATTACTACCGGGGGATACG. Translation gives CASSLLLPGDT. The whole CDR3 is CASSLLLPGDTQYF. The variable domain in full, completed from reference TRBV7-3 and TRBJ2-3, reads GAGVSQTPSNKVTEKGKYVELRCDPISGHTALYWYRQSLGQGPEFLIYFQGTGAADDSGLPNDRFFAVRPEGSVSTLKIQRTERGDSAVYLCASSLLLPGDTQYFGPGTRLTVL.

This CDR3 is CATSLSETQYF. The DNA read from the CDR3 is TGTGCCACCTCCCTCTCGGAGACC. The chain joins TRBV6-2 or TRBV6-3 to TRBJ2-5; D remains ambiguous. The read ends 3 residues before the CDR3 terminus; that terminus is restored from the germline J gene. The germline gives CDR1 MNHEY, CDR2 SVGEGT. CDR3 length: 11 amino acids. Trimming took off 10 bases at V and 5 bases at J, with 11 bases between the two ends.

In its sample, this clone was seen a few times. With the read ending 3 residues before the CDR3 end, the germline J gene is used to fill in that end. V usage is TRBV2 and J usage is TRBJ1-1; TRBD1 might be the D (6 bases). This CDR3 has 14 residues. V was pared by 5 bases and J by 1 base, with 11 bases between. Germline V lookup: CDR1 SNHLY, CDR2 FYNNEI. CDR3 residues: CASSYQGRNTEAFF. Incomplete CDR3 DNA: TGTGCCAGCAGTTATCAGGGGAGGAACACTGAA. The whole variable domain, filled in from reference TRBV2 and TRBJ1-1, reads EPEVTQTPSHQVTQMGQEVILRCVPISNHLYFYWYRQILGQKVEFLVSFYNNEISEKSEIFDDQFSVERPDGSNFTLKIRSTKLEDSAMYFCASSYQGRNTEAFFGQGTRLTVV.

CDR3 residues: CASSPPEIGGRDEQYF. Incomplete CDR3 DNA: TGTGCCAGCTCACCTCCCGAGATAGGAGGGCGGGACGAG. The chain combines TRBV18 with TRBJ2-7; a weak D match, TRBD2 (6 bases). The CDR3 end is not reached by the read, which stops 3 residues before it; the germline J gene fills it in. V lost 3 bases and J 5 bases, leaving 20 bases between the germline ends. Per germline, CDR1 KGHSH and CDR2 LQKENI. The CDR3 consists of 16 residues.

With respect to this clone: The read terminates 3 residues before the CDR3 end, so the remaining end is supplied by the germline J gene. The V and J genes are TRBV7-9 and TRBJ1-2, with 8 bases that match TRBD1. This CDR3 is built from 14 residues. The germline V gene has CDR1 SEHNR and CDR2 FQNEAQ (reference sequence). The CDR3 bases that were read are TGTGCCAGCAGCAACCCGGGACAGGTGCGCGGC. Translating it yields CASSNPGQVRG. In full, the CDR3 reads CASSNPGQVRGYTF.

To note about this clone: The read ends 3 residues shy of where the CDR3 ends; the end is completed using the germline J gene. This chain uses TRBV7-9 with TRBJ2-7; 8 bases agree with TRBD1. V gave up 2 bases and J gave up 4 bases; unmatched junction bases: 7. The CDR3 extends over 15 amino acids. Per the germline V gene, CDR1 is SEHNR and CDR2 is FQNEAQ (reference sequence). The CDR3 DNA, read in part, is TGTGCCAGCAGCTTACGAGCAGGGGGCTTGTACGAG. As protein: CASSLRAGGLYE. The complete CDR3 protein is CASSLRAGGLYEQYF. Full variable domain (missing parts from reference TRBV7-9 and TRBJ2-7): DTGVSQNPRHKITKRGQNVTFRCDPISEHNRLYWYRQTLGQGPEFLTYFQNEAQLEKSRLLSDRFSAERPKGSFSTLEIQRTEQGDSAMYLCASSLRAGGLYEQYFGPGTRLTVT.

Only a few counts were recorded for this clone. The sequenced fragment ends 3 residues before the CDR3 boundary, so the rest is inferred from the germline J gene. The V gene is TRBV19, the J gene TRBJ1-2; unclear D gene. V dropped 0 bases and J dropped 5 bases, with 16 bases sitting between them. The CDR3 consists of 16 residues. CDR1 LNHDA and CDR2 SQIVND come from the germline V gene (reference sequence). The sequenced CDR3 bases are TGTGCCAGTAGTATAGACCACACCAGTCGTCAGTATGGC. It specifies CASSIDHTSRQYG. The full CDR3 protein is CASSIDHTSRQYGYTF.

This clone was detected only a few times. The sequenced fragment ends 3 residues before the CDR3 boundary, so the rest is inferred from the germline J gene. The rearrangement links TRBV6-2 or TRBV6-3 to TRBJ2-7; a possible D gene is TRBD1 (5 bases). The CDR3 totals 15 residues. Trimming left V 2 bases short and J 0 bases short, with 11 bases between. The germline V gene has CDR1 MNHEY and CDR2 SVGEGT. CDR3 bases read: TGTGCCAGCAGTTACCGTCCCGACAGCTCCTACGAG. This sequence encodes CASSYRPDSSYE. The whole CDR3 sequence is CASSYRPDSSYEQYF.

On this clone: The DNA ends 3 residues before the CDR3 does, and the rest of the CDR3 is filled in from the germline J gene. The genes are TRBV18 and TRBJ2-7, with 9 bases identical to TRBD1. The junction had 14 bases not matched to a gene; V was cut back by 6 bases and J by 5 bases. This CDR3 has 16 amino acids. CDR1 KGHSH and CDR2 LQKENI come from the germline V gene. The CDR3 bases that were read are TGTGCCAGCTCGCAGAGTCCGGGACAGGGTAGAAACGAG. As protein: CASSQSPGQGRNE. The full CDR3 sequence reads CASSQSPGQGRNEQYF. The variable domain in full, completed from reference TRBV18 and TRBJ2-7, reads NAGVMQNPRHLVRRRGQEARLRCSPMKGHSHVYWYRQLPEEGLKFMVYLQKENIIDESGMPKERFSAEFPKEGPSILRIQQVVRGDSAAYFCASSQSPGQGRNEQYFGPGTRLTVT.

By its share, this clone is medium-sized. The CDR3 here is CASSLIGGTEAFF. CDR3 DNA (partial): TGTGCCAGCAGCTTAATAGGAGGGACTGAA. The chain carries TRBV7-3 and TRBJ1-1; D call uncertain. Read coverage stops 3 residues before the CDR3 terminus; the germline J gene supplies the remainder. CDR3 size: 13 residues. The V gene's germline CDR1 is SGHTA and CDR2 FQGTGA. V lost 1 base and J 5 bases, leaving 8 bases between the germline ends.

Notes on this clone: From the germline J gene comes the end of the CDR3, since the read stops 3 residues before it. The rearrangement joins TRBV18 to TRBJ2-7, with 7 bases aligning to TRBD1. Germline CDR1 and CDR2: KGHSH and LQKENI. The J segment lost 4 bases and the V segment lost 3 bases, leaving 12 bases of the junction unmatched. The CDR3 length is 16 residues. CDR3 sequence reads: CASSPATGPVDYEQYF. Partial CDR3 DNA: TGTGCCAGCTCACCTGCGACAGGGCCCGTAGATTACGAG.

This clone was seen a few times. The read finishes 3 residues shy of the CDR3 end, and the germline J gene is used to complete it. This rearrangement joins TRBV6-1 to TRBJ2-7; 9 bases map to TRBD2. The V and J ends lost 1 base and 2 bases, in that order; junction bases with no gene match: 9. Germline V gives CDR1 MNHNS, CDR2 SASEGT. The CDR3 runs to 17 residues. This CDR3 reads CASSEGPGLAGTYEQYF. Partial CDR3 DNA: TGTGCCAGCAGTGAAGGCCCCGGGCTAGCGGGAACCTACGAG.

In this sample, this clone turned up a few times. The read terminates 3 residues before the CDR3 end, so the remaining end is supplied by the germline J gene. This rearrangement joins TRBV7-6 to TRBJ1-1; 7 positions agree with TRBD1. V lost 5 bases, J lost 4 bases, and 4 bases stayed unmatched. Looked up from germline, CDR1 is SGHVS and CDR2 is FNYEAQ. The CDR3 covers 13 residues. The covered CDR3 bases are TGTGCCAGCAGCCAAACAGGGGTCACTGAA. Its translation: CASSQTGVTE. From start to end, the CDR3 is CASSQTGVTEAFF.

This clone was seen a few times. The DNA ends 3 residues before the CDR3 does, and the rest of the CDR3 is filled in from the germline J gene. The V and J genes are TRBV7-2 and TRBJ2-7, with D maybe TRBD1 (6 bases). Germline CDR1 reads SGHTA; CDR2 reads FQGNSA. V was trimmed by 6 bases and J by 3 bases, leaving 9 bases between them. This CDR3 spans 12 amino acids. CDR3 DNA, as far as it was read: TGTGCCAGCAGAGCGGACAGCTACGAG. Translated: CASRADSYE. The complete CDR3 reads CASRADSYEQYF.

This clone has only a few counts. The read comes to an end 3 residues before the CDR3 does, leaving the germline J gene to fill in the end. Other DNA sequences in this specimen translate into the identical CDR3. The chain carries TRBV7-6 and TRBJ2-7; the match to TRBD2 covers 9 bases. The V and J ends lost 4 bases and 6 bases, in that order; junction bases with no gene match: 7. Germline V gene data show CDR1 as SGHVS and CDR2 as FNYEAQ. The CDR3 spans 14 residues. The CDR3 spells CASSSTSGRLEQYF. The part of the CDR3 DNA that was read is TGTGCCAGCAGCTCTACTAGCGGGCGGCTCGAG.

Concerning this clone itself: The read is 3 residues too short to cover the CDR3 end, so that end is filled in from the germline J gene. The chain couples TRBV6-2 or TRBV6-3 to TRBJ2-7, with 8 bases that match TRBD2. Germline V lookup: CDR1 MNHEY, CDR2 SVGEGT. J lost 2 bases, V lost 7 bases, and 7 bases had no gene match. The CDR3 totals 14 residues. The CDR3 loop is CASTLAGTTYEQYF. Partial CDR3 DNA: TGTGCCAGCACGCTAGCGGGTACCACCTACGAG.

Notes on this clone: With the read ending 3 residues before the CDR3 end, the germline J gene is used to fill in that end. V usage is TRBV7-9 and J usage is TRBJ1-1; D is unresolved. The length of the CDR3 is 14 residues. V shed 3 bases and J shed 4 bases, with 12 bases lying between them. The germline CDR1 and CDR2 sequences are SEHNR and FQNEAQ (reference sequence). CDR3 amino acids: CASSFTGLATEAFF. The sequenced part of the CDR3 DNA is TGTGCCAGCAGCTTCACTGGGCTCGCCACTGAA.

In its sample, this clone was seen a few times. Sequencing ends 3 residues short of the CDR3 end; the germline J gene provides the rest. The chain uses TRBV6-1 and TRBJ2-7; maybe TRBD1 (5 bases). Trimming pared 1 base from V and 0 bases from J, leaving 10 bases between. This CDR3 spans 15 amino acids. The germline CDR1 and CDR2 sequences are MNHNS and SASEGT. CDR3 protein: CASSEEAGSSYEQYF. The covered CDR3 bases are TGTGCCAGCAGTGAAGAGGCAGGGTCCTCCTACGAG.